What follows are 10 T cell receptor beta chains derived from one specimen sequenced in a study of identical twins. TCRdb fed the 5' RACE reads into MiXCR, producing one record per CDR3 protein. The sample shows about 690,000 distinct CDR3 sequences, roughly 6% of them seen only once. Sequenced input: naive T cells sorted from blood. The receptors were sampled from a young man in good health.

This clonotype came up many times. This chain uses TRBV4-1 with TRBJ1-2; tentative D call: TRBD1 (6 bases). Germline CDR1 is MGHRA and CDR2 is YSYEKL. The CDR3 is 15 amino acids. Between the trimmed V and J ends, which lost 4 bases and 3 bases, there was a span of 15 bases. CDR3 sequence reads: CASSPVGGGYYGYTF. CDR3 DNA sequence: TGCGCCAGCAGCCCGGTCGGGGGCGGATACTATGGCTACACCTTC.

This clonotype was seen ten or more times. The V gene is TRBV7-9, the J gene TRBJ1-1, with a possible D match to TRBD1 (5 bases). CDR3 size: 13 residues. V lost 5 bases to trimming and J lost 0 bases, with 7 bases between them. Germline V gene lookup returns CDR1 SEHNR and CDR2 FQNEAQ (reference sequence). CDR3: CASSEGLNTEAFF. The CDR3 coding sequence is TGTGCCAGCAGCGAGGGGTTGAACACTGAAGCTTTCTTT.

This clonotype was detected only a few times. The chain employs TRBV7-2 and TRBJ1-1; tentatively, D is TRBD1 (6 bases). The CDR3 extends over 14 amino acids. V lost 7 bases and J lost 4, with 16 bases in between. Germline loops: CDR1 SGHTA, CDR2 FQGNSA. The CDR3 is CASTNRAGGTEAFF. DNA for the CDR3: TGTGCCAGCACGAACAGGGCGGGGGGCACTGAAGCTTTCTTT.

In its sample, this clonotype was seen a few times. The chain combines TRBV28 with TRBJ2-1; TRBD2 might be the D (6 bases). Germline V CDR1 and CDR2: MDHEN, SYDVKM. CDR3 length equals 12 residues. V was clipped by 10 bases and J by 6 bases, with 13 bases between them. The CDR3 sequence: CATGSGLNEQFF. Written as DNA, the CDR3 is TGTGCCACCGGTAGCGGACTCAATGAGCAGTTCTTC.

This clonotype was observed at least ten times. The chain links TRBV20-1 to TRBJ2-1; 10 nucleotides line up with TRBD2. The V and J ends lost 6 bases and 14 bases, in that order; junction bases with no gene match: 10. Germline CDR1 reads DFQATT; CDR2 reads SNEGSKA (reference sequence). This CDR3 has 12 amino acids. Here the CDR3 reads CSAGTSASNEFF. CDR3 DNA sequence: TGCAGTGCCGGGACTAGCGCTTCGAACGAGTTCTTC.

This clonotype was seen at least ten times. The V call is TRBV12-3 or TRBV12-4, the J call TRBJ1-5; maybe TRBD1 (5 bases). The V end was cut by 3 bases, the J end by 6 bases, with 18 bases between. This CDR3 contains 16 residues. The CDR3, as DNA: TGTGCCAGCAGTTTGGGCGGGCGGCAGGGAGTTCAGCCCCAGCATTTT. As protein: CASSLGGRQGVQPQHF.

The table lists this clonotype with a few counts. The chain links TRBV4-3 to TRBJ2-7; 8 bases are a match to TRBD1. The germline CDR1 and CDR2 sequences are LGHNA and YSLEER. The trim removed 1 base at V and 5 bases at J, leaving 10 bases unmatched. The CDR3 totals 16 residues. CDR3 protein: CASSQVGSGGIDEQYF. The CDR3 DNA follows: TGCGCCAGCAGCCAAGTGGGGTCAGGGGGCATCGACGAGCAGTACTTC.

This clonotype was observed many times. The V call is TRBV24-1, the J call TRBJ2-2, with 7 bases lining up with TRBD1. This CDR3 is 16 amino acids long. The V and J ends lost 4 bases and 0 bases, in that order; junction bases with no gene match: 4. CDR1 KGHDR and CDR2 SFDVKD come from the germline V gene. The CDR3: CATSEMDRTNTGELFF. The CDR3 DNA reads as TGTGCCACCAGTGAGATGGACAGGACGAACACCGGGGAGCTGTTTTTT.

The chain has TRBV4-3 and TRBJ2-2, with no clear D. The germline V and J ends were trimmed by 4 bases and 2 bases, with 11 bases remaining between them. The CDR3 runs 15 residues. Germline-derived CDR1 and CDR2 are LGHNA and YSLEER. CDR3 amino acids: CASSLRMGNTGELFF. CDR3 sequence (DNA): TGCGCCAGCAGCCTCCGGATGGGTAACACCGGGGAGCTGTTTTTT.

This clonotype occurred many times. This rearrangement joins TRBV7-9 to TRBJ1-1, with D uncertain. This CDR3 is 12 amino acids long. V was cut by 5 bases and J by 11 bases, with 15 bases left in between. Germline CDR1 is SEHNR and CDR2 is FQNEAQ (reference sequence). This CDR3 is CASSLGIDGAFF. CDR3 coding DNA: TGTGCCAGCAGCCTCGGGATCGATGGGGCTTTCTTT.